This is a list of T cell receptor beta chains from one sample in a study of neurological immune-mediated disorders. TCRdb recomputed calls from the 5' RACE reads with MiXCR, one row per CDR3 protein. The repertoire consists of about 58,000 distinct CDR3 sequences, with roughly 3.5% occurring once and the leading ten covering approximately 6.5%. The sequenced sample was PBMCs. Source of these receptors: a woman aged 60-75 years with multiple sclerosis. CDR3s include the opening cysteine and the closing phenylalanine or tryptophan. The D gene is left open where the match is weak. The size field is filled for only some rows; it gives once, few, many or a size class.

size: many
J: TRBJ2-7
D: -
V: TRBV20-1
DNA: TGCAGTGCTAGGGGTCCGGCGGGAGAGCAGTACTTC
CDR3: CSARGPAGEQYF

size: many
J: TRBJ2-3
D: TRBD2
V: TRBV12-3/TRBV12-4
DNA: TGTGCCAGCAGTTTAGGAGCGGGAGTCGCTCTCACAGATACGCAGTATTTT
CDR3: CASSLGAGVALTDTQYF

size: many
J: TRBJ2-7
D: -
V: TRBV3-1
DNA: TGTGCCAGCAGCCAAGGACAACGGGTCGAGCAGTACTTC
CDR3: CASSQGQRVEQYF

size: many
J: TRBJ2-7
D: -
V: TRBV7-9
DNA: TGTGCCAGCAGTCGTCTCGGACCATCCTACGAGCAGTACTTC
CDR3: CASSRLGPSYEQYF

size: many
J: TRBJ1-1
D: TRBD1
V: TRBV10-3
DNA: TGTGCCATCAGTGGACAGGGAGGTTTCACTGAAGCTTTCTTT
CDR3: CAISGQGGFTEAFF

size: -
J: TRBJ1-2
D: -
V: TRBV18
DNA: TGTGCCAGCTCACCAAGTCAGGGCCACTATGGCTACACCTTC
CDR3: CASSPSQGHYGYTF

size: many
J: TRBJ2-5
D: -
V: TRBV7-9
DNA: TGTGCCAGCAGCTCAAATAAAGAGACCCAGTACTTC
CDR3: CASSSNKETQYF

size: many
J: TRBJ1-2
D: TRBD1
V: TRBV4-1
DNA: TGCGCCAGCAGCCAAGAAGGGGGCAGGGGCCGCTTCTATGGCTACACCTTC
CDR3: CASSQEGGRGRFYGYTF

size: -
J: TRBJ2-1
D: TRBD1
V: TRBV29-1
DNA: TGCAGCGTTGCCGAGGACAGGGGGCTCAATGAGCAGTTCTTC
CDR3: CSVAEDRGLNEQFF

size: many
J: TRBJ2-2
D: -
V: TRBV6-5
DNA: TGTGCCACCCATCGTAATCACACCGGGGAGCTGTTTTTT
CDR3: CATHRNHTGELFF

size: many
J: TRBJ2-3
D: -
V: TRBV28
DNA: TGTGCCAGCACTCGTGGGACACCTAATACGCAGTATTTT
CDR3: CASTRGTPNTQYF

size: many
J: TRBJ2-7
D: -
V: TRBV15
DNA: TGTGCCACCAGCGACCGGACCCTCGCCACCTACGAGCAGTACTTC
CDR3: CATSDRTLATYEQYF

size: -
J: TRBJ2-5
D: -
V: TRBV12-5
DNA: TGTGCTAGTGGTGCCGGCGGCCCGGAGACCCAGTACTTC
CDR3: CASGAGGPETQYF

size: many
J: TRBJ1-1
D: TRBD1
V: TRBV5-1
DNA: TGCGCCAGCAGCTTGGACAGGGGGCAAGGTGAAGCTTTCTTT
CDR3: CASSLDRGQGEAFF

size: many
J: TRBJ2-6
D: -
V: TRBV6-6
DNA: TGTGCCAGCAGTTACTCGAGTTCAGGTGGGGCCAACGTCCTGACTTTC
CDR3: CASSYSSSGGANVLTF

size: many
J: TRBJ2-5
D: TRBD2
V: TRBV27
DNA: TGTGCCACCAAACCTAGGACTAGCGTGTTCCAAGAGACCCAGTACTTC
CDR3: CATKPRTSVFQETQYF

size: many
J: TRBJ1-5
D: -
V: TRBV5-5
DNA: TGTGCCAGCAGCGCCGGGGGGAACAATCAGCCCCAGCATTTT
CDR3: CASSAGGNNQPQHF

size: many
J: TRBJ2-2
D: -
V: TRBV7-9
DNA: TGTGCCAGCACCACGCCCCGAACCGGGGAGCTGTTTTTT
CDR3: CASTTPRTGELFF

size: many
J: TRBJ2-3
D: -
V: TRBV7-3
DNA: TGTGCCAGCAGCTCCACGACGGGAAGGGCTACAGATACGCAGTATTTT
CDR3: CASSSTTGRATDTQYF

size: many
J: TRBJ2-1
D: TRBD2
V: TRBV10-3
DNA: TGTGCCATCAGTAGGGCTAGCGGGATTACCTACAATGAGCAGTTCTTC
CDR3: CAISRASGITYNEQFF

size: many
J: TRBJ1-2
D: -
V: TRBV29-1
DNA: TGCGTTAAGGGGGACGCCTATGGCTACACCTTC
CDR3: CVKGDAYGYTF

size: many
J: TRBJ2-6
D: -
V: TRBV28
DNA: TGTGCCAGCAGACGGTCTGGGGCCAACGTCCTGACTTTC
CDR3: CASRRSGANVLTF

size: many
J: TRBJ2-5
D: -
V: TRBV20-1
DNA: TGCAGTGCCGTGACAGCAACTCAAGAGACCCAGTACTTC
CDR3: CSAVTATQETQYF

size: many
J: TRBJ1-2
D: -
V: TRBV11-1
DNA: TGTGCCAGCAGCTTACGACACCAAAACTATGGCTACACCTTC
CDR3: CASSLRHQNYGYTF

size: many
J: TRBJ2-3
D: TRBD1
V: TRBV20-1
DNA: TGCAGTGCTAGAGATAAGGACAGGGGCTTCGGAGATACGCAGTATTTT
CDR3: CSARDKDRGFGDTQYF

size: many
J: TRBJ1-2
D: TRBD1
V: TRBV6-6
DNA: TGTGCCAGCAGTTACAACAGGGGGCGCGACTATGGCTACACCTTC
CDR3: CASSYNRGRDYGYTF

size: few
J: TRBJ2-1
D: TRBD2
V: TRBV11-3
DNA: TGTGCCAGCAGCTTACGCTCTCTAGCGGGAGGGTACAATGAGCAGTTCTTC
CDR3: CASSLRSLAGGYNEQFF

size: many
J: TRBJ2-5
D: TRBD2
V: TRBV20-1
DNA: TGCAGTGCTAGTCGGATAGCGGGAGGACAAGAGACCCAGTACTTC
CDR3: CSASRIAGGQETQYF